The 23 T cell receptor beta chains below were found in one sample sequenced in a study of shared T cell receptors in the human thymus (dated by TCRdb to about 2021). The library was obtained by the immunoSEQ multiplex PCR assay. TCRdb obtained this table from immuneACCESS and retained in-frame rearrangements with V and J assigned. These tables miss some clones; where compared with another copy, unresolved V genes account for less than half of the shortfall, and the remainder is unexplained. In this sample the table shows around 340,000 clones, more than 85% of which occur a single time. The ten largest clonotypes hold around 0.019% of the sample. Sequencing was performed on thymocytes. The source of these receptors is a human donor.

V is TRBV19 and J is TRBJ1-1; D gene uncertain. The germline V and J ends were trimmed by 1 base and 3 bases, with 12 bases remaining between them. CDR1 and CDR2 (germline): LNHDA, SQIVND (reference sequence). The CDR3 length is 15 residues. The CDR3 here is CASSIVGGGDTEAFF. CDR3 nucleotides: TGTGCCAGTAGTATAGTCGGAGGAGGCGACACTGAAGCTTTCTTT.

The chain uses TRBV5-6 and TRBJ2-1; TRBD2 agrees at 7 bases. The CDR3 extends over 14 amino acids. The trim removed 10 bases at V and 11 bases at J, leaving 18 bases unmatched. Germline CDR1 SGHDT, CDR2 YYEEEE. The CDR3 region has the DNA TGTGCCTCGCTCGGGAGGAACTCTTCGCCCCAGCAGTTCTTC. It yields the protein CASLGRNSSPQQFF.

V usage is TRBV27 and J usage is TRBJ2-7, with TRBD1 matching over 7 bases. Trimming took 0 bases from V and 2 from J; bases not matched to a gene: 16. In germline, CDR1 is MNHEY, CDR2 SMNVEV (reference sequence). The CDR3 is 19 amino acids. CDR3 in amino acids: CASSLSGAFGTVNPYEQYF. The CDR3 DNA is TGTGCCAGCAGTTTATCGGGGGCGTTCGGGACAGTGAACCCCTACGAGCAGTACTTC.

The rearrangement links TRBV2 to TRBJ2-1; 10 bases match TRBD2. V trimming: 5 bases; J trimming: 10 bases; junction bases outside the gene matches: 20. The germline CDR1 and CDR2 sequences are SNHLY and FYNNEI. The CDR3 runs to 18 residues. In DNA, the CDR3 is TGTGCCAGCAGTCCTCGGACTAGCGGCAAAAGGAGGTCTTGGGAGCAGTTCTTC. The encoded protein is CASSPRTSGKRRSWEQFF.

Points on this clone: Relative to the germline gene, one junction end is altered; a read error may explain this. V gene TRBV27 combines with J gene TRBJ2-7, with a weak D call TRBD2 (5 bases). This CDR3 has 13 amino acids. CDR1 is MNHEY, CDR2 SMNVEV, per germline (reference sequence). The CDR3 is CASSFLDSHEQYF. The CDR3 bases are TGTGCCAGCAGTTTCTTGGACTCCCACGAGCAGTACTTC.

The genes are TRBV27 and TRBJ2-4, with a weak D call TRBD2 (5 bases). CDR1 and CDR2 (germline): MNHEY, SMNVEV (reference sequence). The V end was cut by 4 bases, the J end by 5 bases, with 18 bases between. The CDR3 is made up of 16 amino acids. This chain's CDR3 is CASSSRAGVWENIQYF. The CDR3 DNA reads as TGTGCCAGCAGTTCCCGAGCCGGGGTTTGGGAAAACATTCAGTACTTC.

V and J are TRBV7-8 and TRBJ2-2, with unresolved D. V dropped 5 bases and J dropped 0 bases, with 13 bases sitting between them. The CDR3 covers 16 residues. The germline V gene has CDR1 SGHVS and CDR2 FQNEAQ. CDR3 DNA sequence: TGTGCCAGCAGCCCGGTAGGGCGGACGAACACCGGGGAGCTGTTTTTT. Amino acids: CASSPVGRTNTGELFF.

The CDR3 here is CSANQGGELFF. CDR3 coding DNA: TGCAGTGCTAACCAGGGCGGGGAGCTGTTTTTT. V is TRBV20-1 and J is TRBJ2-2; D is possibly TRBD1 (5 bases). Trimming took 4 bases from V and 7 from J, leaving 7 bases between them. The germline V gene encodes CDR1 DFQATT and CDR2 SNEGSKA (reference sequence). This CDR3 contains 11 residues.

The V call is TRBV28, the J call TRBJ1-6; a possible D gene is TRBD1 (5 bases). The germline V gene encodes CDR1 MDHEN and CDR2 SYDVKM. V lost 7 bases and J 7 bases, leaving 17 bases between the germline ends. The CDR3 spans 15 residues. CDR3 sequence (DNA): TGTGCCAGCAAACTATCTGGGACGGACAATTCACCCCTCCACTTT. This sequence encodes CASKLSGTDNSPLHF.

J is TRBJ2-7 and V is TRBV10-2, with 9 bases matching TRBD1. Germline V gives CDR1 WSHSY, CDR2 SAAADI. This CDR3 is built from 14 residues. After removal of 6 bases from V and 3 bases from J, the junction contained 6 bases not matched to a gene. In DNA, the CDR3 is TGCGCCAGCAGACCGGGACAGGGTTACTACGAGCAGTACTTC. It codes for CASRPGQGYYEQYF.

The CDR3 sequence is CASSLDREREGYNEQFF. Here the CDR3 DNA reads TGTGCCAGCAGCTTAGATCGCGAGCGGGAGGGGTACAATGAGCAGTTCTTC. The V and J genes are TRBV11-3 and TRBJ2-1; 10 bases map to TRBD2. The CDR3 totals 17 residues. V trimming: 0 bases; J trimming: 4 bases; junction bases outside the gene matches: 6. CDR1 and CDR2 (germline): SGHNT, YENEEA.

The rearrangement uses TRBV19 and TRBJ2-1; 13 nucleotides align to TRBD2. The CDR3 extends over 17 amino acids. With 3 bases clipped from V and 5 bases from J, the junction kept 7 bases outside the gene matches. Germline values: CDR1 LNHDA, CDR2 SQIVND (reference sequence). CDR3 sequence reads: CASSITSGRAPHNEQFF. CDR3 nucleotides: TGTGCCAGTAGTATTACTAGCGGGAGGGCCCCACACAATGAGCAGTTCTTC. Supplemented by reference TRBV19 and TRBJ2-1, the full variable domain reads DGGITQSPKYLFRKEGQNVTLSCEQNLNHDAMYWYRQDPGQGLRLIYYSQIVNDFQKGDIAEGYSVSREKKESFPLTVTSAQKNPTAFYLCASSITSGRAPHNEQFFGPGTRLTVL.

This clone was seen only once. The genes are TRBV28 and TRBJ2-7; the D gene is possibly TRBD1 (5 bases). V was pared by 6 bases and J by 5 bases, with 20 bases between. The germline CDR1 and CDR2 sequences are MDHEN and SYDVKM. The CDR3 consists of 15 residues. CDR3 bases: TGTGCCAGCAGCCAACATCGACAGTGCCTCAACGAGCAGTACTTC. It encodes CASSQHRQCLNEQYF. Drawing the rest from reference TRBV28 and TRBJ2-7, the complete variable domain is DVKVTQSSRYLVKRTGEKVFLECVQDMDHENMFWYRQDPGLGLRLIYFSYDVKMKEKGDIPEGYSVSREKKERFSLILESASTNQTSMYLCASSQHRQCLNEQYFGPGTRLTVT.

The genes are TRBV27 and TRBJ2-5; D is unresolved. This CDR3 has 11 residues. CDR1 MNHEY and CDR2 SMNVEV come from the germline V gene (reference sequence). V lost 2 bases and J 4 bases, leaving 2 bases between the germline ends. In DNA form, the CDR3 reads TGTGCCAGCAGTTTAACAGAGACCCAGTACTTC. Its translation is CASSLTETQYF.

The chain combines TRBV6-1 with TRBJ1-4; D not resolved. Germline V gene lookup returns CDR1 MNHNS and CDR2 SASEGT. Trimming took off 4 bases at V and 1 base at J, with 13 bases between the two ends. The CDR3 length is 16 residues. This CDR3 reads CASSVERVLTNEKLFF. As DNA, the CDR3 is TGTGCCAGCAGTGTTGAGAGGGTCCTAACTAATGAAAAACTGTTTTTT.

This sequence joins TRBV29-1 and TRBJ1-1, with TRBD1 as a possible D gene (5 bases). Trimming cost V 1 base and J 3 bases, with 15 bases left between them. This CDR3 comprises 15 residues. Germline values: CDR1 SQVTM, CDR2 ANQGSEA. DNA of the CDR3: TGCAGCGTTGAAGTTCAGCAGGGACTGGACACTGAAGCTTTCTTT. Translation: CSVEVQQGLDTEAFF.

The rearrangement links TRBV30 to TRBJ1-4; possible D gene TRBD1, 5 bases. Per germline, CDR1 GTSNPN and CDR2 SVGIG (reference sequence). This CDR3 spans 15 amino acids. V shed 1 base and J shed 5 bases, with 14 bases lying between them. Written as DNA, the CDR3 is TGTGCCTGGAGTGCCCAGGGACCCTCCAATGAAAAACTGTTTTTT. Translating gives CAWSAQGPSNEKLFF.

This clone has only one observation. The chain links TRBV4-1 to TRBJ2-7; D possibly matches TRBD1 or TRBD2 (5 bases each). From germline, CDR1 is MGHRA and CDR2 YSYEKL. The CDR3 is 17 residues long. V shed 4 bases and J shed 7 bases, with 26 bases lying between them. In nucleotides, the CDR3 is TGCGCCAGCAGCCCTATGTTGGGCCGGGGCTCCTCAATTGAGCAGTACTTC. This codes for CASSPMLGRGSSIEQYF.

CDR3 residues: CARGGVFQGNEKLFF. CDR3 nucleotide sequence: TGTGCCAGGGGGGGGGTTTTTCAGGGTAACGAAAAACTGTTTTTT. The V gene is TRBV2, the J gene TRBJ1-4, with a tentative D call TRBD1 (5 bases). This CDR3 is built from 15 residues. CDR1 is SNHLY, CDR2 FYNNEI, per germline. Trimming removed 9 bases from V and 8 bases from J, with 22 bases in between. Looking up the rest from reference TRBV2 and TRBJ1-4 gives the full variable domain: EPEVTQTPSHQVTQMGQEVILRCVPISNHLYFYWYRQILGQKVEFLVSFYNNEISEKSEIFDDQFSVERPDGSNFTLKIRSTKLEDSAMYFCARGGVFQGNEKLFFGSGTQLSVL.

The V and J genes are TRBV7-3 and TRBJ1-2, with TRBD1 as a possible D gene (5 bases). Germline V gene lookup returns CDR1 SGHTA and CDR2 FQGTGA. V lost 3 bases to trimming and J lost 7 bases, with 24 bases between them. This CDR3 has 17 amino acids. CDR3 region: CASSFRQKGRLMGGYTF. The CDR3 DNA reads as TGTGCCAGCAGCTTCCGCCAAAAGGGACGCCTTATGGGTGGCTACACCTTC.

The chain combines TRBV18 with TRBJ2-1, with D perhaps TRBD2 (5 bases). Germline V CDR1 and CDR2: KGHSH, LQKENI. V dropped 3 bases and J dropped 11 bases, with 8 bases sitting between them. The CDR3 is 11 amino acids. The CDR3 spells CASSPRGQQFF. In DNA form, the CDR3 reads TGTGCCAGCTCACCCCGGGGTCAGCAGTTCTTC.

V usage is TRBV2 and J usage is TRBJ2-7; TRBD2 is a possible D gene (5 bases). Trimming removed 6 bases at V and 4 bases at J, with 10 bases between. Germline V gene lookup returns CDR1 SNHLY and CDR2 FYNNEI. This CDR3 region has 12 residues. The chain's CDR3 is CASSASGYEQYF. DNA of the CDR3: TGTGCCAGCAGCGCCTCGGGGTACGAGCAGTACTTC.

The chain joins TRBV30 to TRBJ1-2; D call uncertain. Trimming removed 4 bases from V and 4 bases from J, with 13 bases in between. The CDR3 loop spans 13 amino acids. CDR1 is GTSNPN, CDR2 SVGIG, per germline (reference sequence). CDR3: CAWTTGISYGYTF. In nucleotides, the CDR3 is TGTGCCTGGACCACGGGGATTAGCTATGGCTACACCTTC.